These 13 T cell receptor beta chains were all obtained from the same sample, sequenced in a study of blood T cell repertoires in COVID-19. Measured with immunoSEQ multiplex PCR; TCRdb has only the in-frame clones, and not every one. This table has roughly 30,000 clones, 85% appearing once. The material sequenced was peripheral blood. The receptors were sampled from a human donor with acute or convalescent COVID-19. The donor label of this sample is uncertain.

The chain joins TRBV2 to TRBJ1-4, with 7 bases identical to TRBD1. The V and J ends lost 6 bases and 8 bases, in that order; junction bases with no gene match: 12. The CDR3 has 15 amino acids. The germline V gene encodes CDR1 SNHLY and CDR2 FYNNEI. The CDR3 nucleotides read TGTGCCAGCAGAAGACAGGGCTCGTTTGGGGAAAAACTGTTTTTT. Translation: CASRRQGSFGEKLFF.

This chain uses TRBV7-9 with TRBJ1-3; D is undetermined. CDR1 is SEHNR and CDR2 is FQNEAQ in the germline V gene (reference sequence). The CDR3 extends over 13 amino acids. The germline V and J ends were trimmed by 5 bases and 9 bases, with 14 bases remaining between them. CDR3 DNA sequence: TGTGCCAGCAGCGCCTACCCCGGGTCCACCATATATTTT. Translation gives CASSAYPGSTIYF.

The chain uses TRBV7-8 and TRBJ2-7; TRBD1 matches at 9 bases. The ends lost 5 bases at V and 3 bases at J; junction bases unmatched: 5. This CDR3 has 14 residues. The germline V gene has CDR1 SGHVS and CDR2 FQNEAQ. The CDR3 protein is CASSLGQGIYEQYF. CDR3 coding DNA: TGTGCCAGCAGCCTAGGACAGGGGATCTACGAGCAGTACTTC.

This chain joins TRBV5-4 and TRBJ2-5; possible D gene TRBD2, 6 bases. The CDR3 has 16 residues. V lost 4 bases and J 2 bases, leaving 18 bases between the germline ends. In germline, CDR1 is SGHNT, CDR2 YYREEE (reference sequence). The CDR3 is CASSTRGGGLQETQYF. For the CDR3, the DNA is TGTGCCAGCAGCACCCGGGGAGGCGGGCTTCAAGAGACCCAGTACTTC.

The V gene is TRBV18, the J gene TRBJ1-5, with 9 bases identical to TRBD1. Germline-derived CDR1 and CDR2 are KGHSH and LQKENI. The V and J ends lost 3 bases and 7 bases, in that order; junction bases with no gene match: 4. The CDR3 loop spans 14 amino acids. The CDR3 DNA reads as TGTGCCAGCTCACCGGGACAGGGTGAACAGCCCCAGCATTTT. Encoded protein: CASSPGQGEQPQHF. Supplemented by reference TRBV18 and TRBJ1-5, the full variable domain reads NAGVMQNPRHLVRRRGQEARLRCSPMKGHSHVYWYRQLPEEGLKFMVYLQKENIIDESGMPKERFSAEFPKEGPSILRIQQVVRGDSAAYFCASSPGQGEQPQHFGDGTRLSIL.

This clone has more than one count but fewer than ten. The rearrangement joins TRBV28 to TRBJ2-5; 8 bases agree with TRBD2. CDR3 length: 16 amino acids. CDR1 and CDR2 (germline): MDHEN, SYDVKM. Trimming took 4 bases from V and 2 from J; bases not matched to a gene: 9. The CDR3, as DNA: TGTGCCAGCAGTTCGTTGGGTAGCGGGGCTCAAGAGACCCAGTACTTC. It codes for CASSSLGSGAQETQYF.

This chain uses TRBV19 with TRBJ1-1; 7 bases map to TRBD1. With 6 bases clipped from V and 5 bases from J, the junction kept 9 bases outside the gene matches. The CDR3 length is 14 residues. The V gene's germline CDR1 is LNHDA and CDR2 SQIVND (reference sequence). The CDR3 region has the DNA TGTGCCAGTAGCCTCCAGGGGGGCTGGACTGAAGCTTTCTTT. Protein sequence: CASSLQGGWTEAFF.

The V and J genes are TRBV9 and TRBJ2-7; 8 bases line up with TRBD1. In germline, CDR1 is SGDLS, CDR2 YYNGEE. The CDR3 contains 16 residues. V trimming: 4 bases; J trimming: 7 bases; junction bases outside the gene matches: 16. The CDR3 sequence is CASSRSPDRDGREQYF. The CDR3 DNA follows: TGTGCCAGCAGCCGAAGTCCGGACAGGGATGGGCGAGAGCAGTACTTC. The full variable domain, rest sourced from reference TRBV9 and TRBJ2-7, is DSGVTQTPKHLITATGQRVTLRCSPRSGDLSVYWYQQSLDQGLQFLIQYYNGEERAKGNILERFSAQQFPDLHSELNLSSLELGDSALYFCASSRSPDRDGREQYFGPGTRLTVT.

V and J are TRBV11-3 and TRBJ1-1; D gene ambiguous. The CDR3 consists of 16 residues. Germline V gives CDR1 SGHNT, CDR2 YENEEA. V was shortened by 2 bases and J by 3 bases, with 16 bases between the two germline ends. CDR3: CASSLNGVEAHTEAFF. In DNA form, the CDR3 reads TGTGCCAGCAGCTTAAACGGTGTAGAGGCCCACACTGAAGCTTTCTTT.

This rearrangement joins TRBV7-2 to TRBJ1-4, with 9 bases matching TRBD1. The germline gives CDR1 SGHTA, CDR2 FQGNSA. CDR3 length equals 15 residues. The J segment lost 8 bases and the V segment lost 6 bases, leaving 10 bases of the junction unmatched. CDR3 residues: CASRAGRTGEEKLFF. In DNA, the CDR3 is TGTGCCAGCAGAGCAGGTCGGACAGGGGAGGAAAAACTGTTTTTT.

This clone has just one count. This chain connects TRBV14 to TRBJ2-1, with D perhaps matching TRBD2 (6 bases). The ends were cut back, 4 bases at V and 13 bases at J, with 11 bases in the middle. Germline V lookup: CDR1 SGHDN, CDR2 FVKESK. The CDR3 consists of 11 residues. This CDR3 reads CASSREGGQFF. The CDR3, as DNA: TGTGCCAGCAGCCGCGAGGGAGGACAGTTCTTC.

This clone was detected once. The CDR3 bases are TGTGCCAGCAGCGTGGGACTAGGAATCACAGATACGCAGTATTTT. It specifies CASSVGLGITDTQYF. J is TRBJ2-3 and V is TRBV5-4, with 8 bases identical to TRBD2. Per germline, CDR1 SGHNT and CDR2 YYREEE (reference sequence). J was trimmed by 2 bases and V by 4 bases; bases with no gene match: 6. The CDR3 extends over 15 amino acids.

Concerning this clone: The junction and the germline gene differ at one end; a read error may be behind it. This chain uses TRBV7-7 with TRBJ2-1, with TRBD2 identical over 11 bases. The CDR3 runs to 17 residues. Looked up from germline, CDR1 is SSHAT and CDR2 is FNYEAQ (reference sequence). In DNA form, the CDR3 reads TGTGCTAGCAGCCCAATCCTCCTAGCGGGAGGCTACAATGAGCAGTTCTTC. Translated, it gives CASSPILLAGGYNEQFF.